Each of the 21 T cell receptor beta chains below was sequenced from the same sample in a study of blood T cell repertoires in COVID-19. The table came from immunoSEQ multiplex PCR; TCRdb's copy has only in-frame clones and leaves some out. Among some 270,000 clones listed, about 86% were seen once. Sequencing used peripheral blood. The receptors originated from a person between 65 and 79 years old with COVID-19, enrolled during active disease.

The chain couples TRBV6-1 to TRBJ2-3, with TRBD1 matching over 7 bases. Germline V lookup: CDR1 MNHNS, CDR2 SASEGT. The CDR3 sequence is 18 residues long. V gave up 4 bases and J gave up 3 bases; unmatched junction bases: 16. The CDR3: CASSAPPTGRFRTDTQYF. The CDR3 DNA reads TGTGCCAGCAGTGCCCCACCGACAGGGCGGTTTAGGACAGATACGCAGTATTTT.

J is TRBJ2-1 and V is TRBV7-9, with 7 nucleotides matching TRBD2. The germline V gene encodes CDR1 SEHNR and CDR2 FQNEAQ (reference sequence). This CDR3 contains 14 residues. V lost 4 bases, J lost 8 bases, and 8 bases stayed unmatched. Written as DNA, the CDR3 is TGTGCCAGCAGCTACGGGCGGGAGTATGATGAGCAGTTCTTC. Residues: CASSYGREYDEQFF.

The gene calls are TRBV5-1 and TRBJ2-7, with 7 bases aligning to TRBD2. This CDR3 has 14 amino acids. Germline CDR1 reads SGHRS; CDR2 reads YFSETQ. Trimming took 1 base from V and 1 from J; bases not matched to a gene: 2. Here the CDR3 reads CASSLPSGSYEQYF. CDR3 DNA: TGCGCCAGCAGCTTGCCTAGCGGATCCTACGAGCAGTACTTC. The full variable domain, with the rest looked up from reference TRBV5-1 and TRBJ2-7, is KAGVTQTPRYLIKTRGQQVTLSCSPISGHRSVSWYQQTPGQGLQFLFEYFSETQRNKGNFPGRFSGRQFSNSRSEMNVSTLELGDSALYLCASSLPSGSYEQYFGPGTRLTVT.

CDR3 protein: CARSTVVVGQGSQPQHF. DNA for the CDR3: TGTGCCAGAAGCACCGTAGTAGTAGGACAGGGGAGCCAGCCCCAGCATTTT. The chain carries TRBV5-3 and TRBJ1-5; 9 bases match TRBD1. TRBV5-3 is an ORF; its function is uncertain. The CDR3 has 17 amino acids. V dropped 4 bases and J dropped 7; count of bases not matched to a gene: 15.

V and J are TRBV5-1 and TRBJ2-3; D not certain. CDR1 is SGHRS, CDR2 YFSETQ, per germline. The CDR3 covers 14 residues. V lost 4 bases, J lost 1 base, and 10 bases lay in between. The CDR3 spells CASSAVLGTDTQYF. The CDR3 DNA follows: TGCGCCAGCAGCGCGGTCCTGGGCACAGATACGCAGTATTTT.

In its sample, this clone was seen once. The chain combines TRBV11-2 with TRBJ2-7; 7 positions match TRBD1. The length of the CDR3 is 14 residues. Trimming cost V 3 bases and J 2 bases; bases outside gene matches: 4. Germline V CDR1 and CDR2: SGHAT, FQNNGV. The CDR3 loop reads CASSLETGPYEQYF. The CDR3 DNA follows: TGTGCCAGCAGCTTGGAGACAGGGCCCTACGAGCAGTACTTC.

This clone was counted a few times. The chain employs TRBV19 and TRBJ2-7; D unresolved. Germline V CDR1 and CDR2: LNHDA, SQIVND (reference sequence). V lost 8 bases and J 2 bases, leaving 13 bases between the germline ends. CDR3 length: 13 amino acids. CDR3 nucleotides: TGTGCCAGTTCTCCAGGCCCGCCCTACGAGCAGTACTTC. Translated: CASSPGPPYEQYF.

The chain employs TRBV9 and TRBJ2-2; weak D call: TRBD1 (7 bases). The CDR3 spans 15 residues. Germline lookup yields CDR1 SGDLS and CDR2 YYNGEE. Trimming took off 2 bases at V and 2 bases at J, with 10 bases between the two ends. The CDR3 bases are TGTGCCAGCAGCGTTGGAGGGGGCAACACCGGGGAGCTGTTTTTT. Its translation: CASSVGGGNTGELFF.

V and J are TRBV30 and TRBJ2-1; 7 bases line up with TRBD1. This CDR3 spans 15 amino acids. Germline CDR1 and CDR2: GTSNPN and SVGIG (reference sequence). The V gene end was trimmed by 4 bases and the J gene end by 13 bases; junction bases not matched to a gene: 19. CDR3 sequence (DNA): TGTGCCTGGAATACCGGGACAGCCTATACGCCTCACCAGTTCTTC. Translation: CAWNTGTAYTPHQFF.

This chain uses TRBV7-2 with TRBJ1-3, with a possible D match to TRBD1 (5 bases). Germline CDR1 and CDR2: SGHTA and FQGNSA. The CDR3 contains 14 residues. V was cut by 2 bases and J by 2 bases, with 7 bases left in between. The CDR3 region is CASSLRQTGNTIYF. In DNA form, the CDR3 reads TGTGCCAGCAGCTTAAGACAGACTGGAAACACCATATATTTT.

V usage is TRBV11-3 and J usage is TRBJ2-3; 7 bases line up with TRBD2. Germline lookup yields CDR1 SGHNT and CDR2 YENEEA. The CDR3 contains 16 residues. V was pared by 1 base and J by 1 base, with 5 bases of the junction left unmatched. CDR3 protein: CASSLGQRGGTDTQYF. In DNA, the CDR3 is TGTGCCAGCAGCTTAGGTCAGCGGGGAGGCACAGATACGCAGTATTTT.

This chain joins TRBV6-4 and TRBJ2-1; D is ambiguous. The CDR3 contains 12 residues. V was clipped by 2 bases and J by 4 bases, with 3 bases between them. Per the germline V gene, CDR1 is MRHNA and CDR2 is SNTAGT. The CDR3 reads CASSDLYNEQFF. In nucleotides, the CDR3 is TGTGCCAGCAGTGACCTTTACAATGAGCAGTTCTTC.

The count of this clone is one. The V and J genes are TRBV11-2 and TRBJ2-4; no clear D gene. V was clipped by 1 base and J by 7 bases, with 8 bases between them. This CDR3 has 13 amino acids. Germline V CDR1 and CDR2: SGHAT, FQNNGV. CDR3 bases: TGTGCCAGCAGCTTAGGGTCCGGGAACATTCAGTACTTC. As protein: CASSLGSGNIQYF.

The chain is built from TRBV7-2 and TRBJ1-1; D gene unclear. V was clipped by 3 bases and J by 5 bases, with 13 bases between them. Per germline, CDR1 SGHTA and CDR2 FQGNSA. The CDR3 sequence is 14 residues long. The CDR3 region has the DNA TGTGCCAGCAGCTTGCGAACGGGATTTACTGAAGCTTTCTTT. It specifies CASSLRTGFTEAFF.

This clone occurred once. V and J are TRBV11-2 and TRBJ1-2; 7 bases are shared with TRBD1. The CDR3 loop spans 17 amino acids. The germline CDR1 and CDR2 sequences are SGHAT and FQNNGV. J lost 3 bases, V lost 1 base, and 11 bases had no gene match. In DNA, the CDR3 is TGTGCCAGCAGCTTAGTAGGCGGGGACAGTACAGACTATGGCTACACCTTC. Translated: CASSLVGGDSTDYGYTF.

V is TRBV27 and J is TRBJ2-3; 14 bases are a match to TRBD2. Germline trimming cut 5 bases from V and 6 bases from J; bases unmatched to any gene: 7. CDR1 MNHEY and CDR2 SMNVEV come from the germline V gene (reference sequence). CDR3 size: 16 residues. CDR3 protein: CASSPGTSGSFDTQYF. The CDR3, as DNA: TGTGCCAGCAGTCCGGGGACTAGCGGGAGCTTTGATACGCAGTATTTT.

The CDR3 bases are TGCGCCAGCAGCCAAGAAGGGGGACTAAAGACCCAGTACTTC. This translates into CASSQEGGLKTQYF. V usage is TRBV4-1 and J usage is TRBJ2-5, with D possibly being TRBD2 (7 bases). V shed 0 bases and J shed 6 bases, with 11 bases lying between them. Germline V CDR1 and CDR2: MGHRA, YSYEKL. This CDR3 has 14 residues.

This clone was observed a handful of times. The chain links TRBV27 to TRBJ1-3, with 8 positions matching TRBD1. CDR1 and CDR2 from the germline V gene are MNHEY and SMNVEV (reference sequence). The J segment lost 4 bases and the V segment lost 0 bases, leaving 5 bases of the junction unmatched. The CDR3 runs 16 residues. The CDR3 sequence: CASSLSPTGVGNTIYF. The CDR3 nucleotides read TGTGCCAGCAGTTTATCACCGACAGGGGTCGGAAACACCATATATTTT.

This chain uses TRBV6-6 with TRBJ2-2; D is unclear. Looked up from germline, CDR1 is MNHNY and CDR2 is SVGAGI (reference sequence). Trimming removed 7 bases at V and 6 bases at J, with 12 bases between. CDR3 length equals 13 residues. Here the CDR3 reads CASTLRRSGELFF. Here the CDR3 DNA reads TGTGCCAGCACCTTAAGGAGATCCGGGGAGCTGTTTTTT.

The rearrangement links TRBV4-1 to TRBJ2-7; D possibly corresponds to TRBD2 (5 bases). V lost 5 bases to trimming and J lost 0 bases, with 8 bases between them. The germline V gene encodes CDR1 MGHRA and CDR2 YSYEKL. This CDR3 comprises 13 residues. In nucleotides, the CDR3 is TGCGCCAGCAGCTACCGGGGCTCCTACGAGCAGTACTTC. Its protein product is CASSYRGSYEQYF.

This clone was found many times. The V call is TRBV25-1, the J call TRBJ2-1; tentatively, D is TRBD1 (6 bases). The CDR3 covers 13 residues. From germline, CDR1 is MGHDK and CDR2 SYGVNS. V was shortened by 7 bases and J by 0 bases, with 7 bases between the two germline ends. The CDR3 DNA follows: TGTGCCAGCAAGGACAGCTCCTACAATGAGCAGTTCTTC. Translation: CASKDSSYNEQFF. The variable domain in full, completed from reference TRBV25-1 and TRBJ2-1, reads EADIYQTPRYLVIGTGKKITLECSQTMGHDKMYWYQQDPGMELHLIHYSYGVNSTEKGDLSSESTVSRIRTEHFPLTLESARPSHTSQYLCASKDSSYNEQFFGPGTRLTVL.